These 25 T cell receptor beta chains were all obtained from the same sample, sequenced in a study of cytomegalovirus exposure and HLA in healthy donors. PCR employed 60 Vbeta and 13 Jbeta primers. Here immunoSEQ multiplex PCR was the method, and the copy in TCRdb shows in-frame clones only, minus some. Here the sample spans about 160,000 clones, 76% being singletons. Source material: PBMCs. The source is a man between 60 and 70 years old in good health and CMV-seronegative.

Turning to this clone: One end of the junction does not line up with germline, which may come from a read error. The CDR3, as DNA: TGTTCCAGCAGCCAAGGGGGTGGGAACACTGAAGCTTTCTTT. Translated, it gives CSSSQGGGNTEAFF. The chain has TRBV7-9 and TRBJ1-1; D perhaps matches TRBD1 (6 bases). The CDR3 length is 14 residues. Germline V lookup: CDR1 SEHNR, CDR2 FQNEAQ (reference sequence).

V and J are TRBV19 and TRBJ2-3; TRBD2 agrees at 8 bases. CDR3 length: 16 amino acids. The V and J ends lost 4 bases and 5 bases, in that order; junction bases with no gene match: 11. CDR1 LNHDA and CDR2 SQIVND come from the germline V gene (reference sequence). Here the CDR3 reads CASSSGPGGHGDTQYF. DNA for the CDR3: TGTGCCAGTAGTAGCGGTCCGGGAGGGCATGGAGATACGCAGTATTTT. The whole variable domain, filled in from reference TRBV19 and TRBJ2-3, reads DGGITQSPKYLFRKEGQNVTLSCEQNLNHDAMYWYRQDPGQGLRLIYYSQIVNDFQKGDIAEGYSVSREKKESFPLTVTSAQKNPTAFYLCASSSGPGGHGDTQYFGPGTRLTVL.

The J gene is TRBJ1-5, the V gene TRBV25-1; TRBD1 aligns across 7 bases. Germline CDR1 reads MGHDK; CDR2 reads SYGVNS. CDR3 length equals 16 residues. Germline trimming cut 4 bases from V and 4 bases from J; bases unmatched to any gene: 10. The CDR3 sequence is CASSGWGQPRNQPQHF. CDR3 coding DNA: TGTGCCAGCAGTGGGTGGGGACAGCCGAGAAATCAGCCCCAGCATTTT. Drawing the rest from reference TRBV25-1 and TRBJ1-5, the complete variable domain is EADIYQTPRYLVIGTGKKITLECSQTMGHDKMYWYQQDPGMELHLIHYSYGVNSTEKGDLSSESTVSRIRTEHFPLTLESARPSHTSQYLCASSGWGQPRNQPQHFGDGTRLSIL.

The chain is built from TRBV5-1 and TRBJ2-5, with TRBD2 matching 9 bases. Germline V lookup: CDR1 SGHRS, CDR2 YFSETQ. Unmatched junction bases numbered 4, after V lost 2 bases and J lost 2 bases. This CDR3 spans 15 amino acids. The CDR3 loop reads CASSLLAGSQETQYF. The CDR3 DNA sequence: TGCGCCAGCAGCTTACTAGCGGGTTCGCAAGAGACCCAGTACTTC.

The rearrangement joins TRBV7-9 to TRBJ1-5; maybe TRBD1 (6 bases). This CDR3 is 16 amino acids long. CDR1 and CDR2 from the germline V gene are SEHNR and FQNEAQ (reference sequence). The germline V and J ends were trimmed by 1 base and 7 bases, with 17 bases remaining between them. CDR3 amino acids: CASSLGPRGGLQPQHF. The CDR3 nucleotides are TGTGCCAGCAGCTTAGGCCCACGGGGGGGCCTACAGCCCCAGCATTTT.

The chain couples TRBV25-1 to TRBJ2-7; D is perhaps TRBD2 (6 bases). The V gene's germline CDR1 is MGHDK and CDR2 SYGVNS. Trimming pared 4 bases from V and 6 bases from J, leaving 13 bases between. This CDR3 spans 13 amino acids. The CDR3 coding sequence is TGTGCCAGCAGTGCCCGCGGGATAATCGAGCAGTACTTC. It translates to CASSARGIIEQYF.

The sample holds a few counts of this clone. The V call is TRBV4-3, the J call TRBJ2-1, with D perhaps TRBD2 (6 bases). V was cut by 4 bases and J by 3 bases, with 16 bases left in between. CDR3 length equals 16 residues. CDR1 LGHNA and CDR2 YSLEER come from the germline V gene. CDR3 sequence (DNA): TGCGCCAGCAGCCCCGTAGCGGACCCCCGCTACAATGAGCAGTTCTTC. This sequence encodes CASSPVADPRYNEQFF.

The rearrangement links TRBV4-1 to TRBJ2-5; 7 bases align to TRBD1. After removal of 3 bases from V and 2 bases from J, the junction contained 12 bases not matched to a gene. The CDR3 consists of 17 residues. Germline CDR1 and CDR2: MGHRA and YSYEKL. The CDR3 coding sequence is TGCGCCAGCAGCCAGGACCCAGGACAGGTCCCTCAAGAGACCCAGTACTTC. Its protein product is CASSQDPGQVPQETQYF.

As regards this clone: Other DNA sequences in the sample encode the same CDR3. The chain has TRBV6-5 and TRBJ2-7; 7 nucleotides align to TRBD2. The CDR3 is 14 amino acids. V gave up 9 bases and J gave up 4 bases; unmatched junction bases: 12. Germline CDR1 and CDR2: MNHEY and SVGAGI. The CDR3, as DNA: TGTGCCAGTGGGGGGGTAGGTCTAGGTTACGAGCAGTACTTC. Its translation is CASGGVGLGYEQYF.

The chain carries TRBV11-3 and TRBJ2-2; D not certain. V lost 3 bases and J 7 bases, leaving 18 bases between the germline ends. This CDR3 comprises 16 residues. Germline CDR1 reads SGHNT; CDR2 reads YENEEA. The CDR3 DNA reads TGTGCCAGCAGCTTTCGCAGGCCCGAAGACGGCGGGGAGCTGTTTTTT. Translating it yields CASSFRRPEDGGELFF.

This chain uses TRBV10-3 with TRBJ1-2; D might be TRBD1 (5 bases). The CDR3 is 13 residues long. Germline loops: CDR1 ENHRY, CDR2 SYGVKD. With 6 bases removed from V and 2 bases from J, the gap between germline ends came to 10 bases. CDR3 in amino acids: CAIRATENYGYTF. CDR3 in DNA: TGTGCCATCAGGGCGACAGAGAACTATGGCTACACCTTC.

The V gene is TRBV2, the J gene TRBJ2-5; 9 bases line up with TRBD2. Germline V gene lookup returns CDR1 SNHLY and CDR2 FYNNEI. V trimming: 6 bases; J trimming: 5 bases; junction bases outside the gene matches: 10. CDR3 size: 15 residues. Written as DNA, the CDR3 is TGTGCCAGCAGCCACCGTCGGACTAGCGCTGAGACCCAGTACTTC. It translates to CASSHRRTSAETQYF. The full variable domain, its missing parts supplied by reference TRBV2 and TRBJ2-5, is EPEVTQTPSHQVTQMGQEVILRCVPISNHLYFYWYRQILGQKVEFLVSFYNNEISEKSEIFDDQFSVERPDGSNFTLKIRSTKLEDSAMYFCASSHRRTSAETQYFGPGTRLLVL.

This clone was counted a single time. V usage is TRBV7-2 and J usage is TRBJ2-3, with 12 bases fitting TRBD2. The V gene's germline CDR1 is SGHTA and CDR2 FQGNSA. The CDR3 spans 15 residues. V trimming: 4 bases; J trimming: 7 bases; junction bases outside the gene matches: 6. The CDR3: CASSSLAGGPNTQYF. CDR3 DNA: TGTGCCAGCAGCTCTCTAGCGGGAGGGCCCAATACGCAGTATTTT. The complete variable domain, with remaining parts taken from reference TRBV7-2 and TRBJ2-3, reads GAGVSQSPSNKVTEKGKDVELRCDPISGHTALYWYRQSLGQGLEFLIYFQGNSAPDKSGLPSDRFSAERTGGSVSTLTIQRTQQEDSAVYLCASSSLAGGPNTQYFGPGTRLTVL.

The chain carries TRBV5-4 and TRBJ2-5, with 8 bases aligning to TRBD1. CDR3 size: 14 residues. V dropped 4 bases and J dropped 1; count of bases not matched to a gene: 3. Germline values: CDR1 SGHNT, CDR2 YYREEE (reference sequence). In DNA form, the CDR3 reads TGTGCCAGCAGCCGGACAGGGTCCCAAGAGACCCAGTACTTC. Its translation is CASSRTGSQETQYF.

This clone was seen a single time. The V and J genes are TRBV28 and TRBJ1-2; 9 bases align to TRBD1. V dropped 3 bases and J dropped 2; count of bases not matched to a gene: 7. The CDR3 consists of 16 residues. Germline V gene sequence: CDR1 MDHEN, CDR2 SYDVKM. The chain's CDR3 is CASSFSGQGGNYGYTF. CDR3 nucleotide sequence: TGTGCCAGCAGTTTTTCGGGACAGGGAGGCAACTATGGCTACACCTTC.

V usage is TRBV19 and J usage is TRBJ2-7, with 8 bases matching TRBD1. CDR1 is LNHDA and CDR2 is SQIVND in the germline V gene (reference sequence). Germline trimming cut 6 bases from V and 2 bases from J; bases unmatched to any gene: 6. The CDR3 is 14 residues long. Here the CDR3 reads CASRETGGPYEQYF. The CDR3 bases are TGTGCCAGTAGAGAAACAGGGGGGCCCTACGAGCAGTACTTC. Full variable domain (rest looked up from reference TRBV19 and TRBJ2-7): DGGITQSPKYLFRKEGQNVTLSCEQNLNHDAMYWYRQDPGQGLRLIYYSQIVNDFQKGDIAEGYSVSREKKESFPLTVTSAQKNPTAFYLCASRETGGPYEQYFGPGTRLTVT.

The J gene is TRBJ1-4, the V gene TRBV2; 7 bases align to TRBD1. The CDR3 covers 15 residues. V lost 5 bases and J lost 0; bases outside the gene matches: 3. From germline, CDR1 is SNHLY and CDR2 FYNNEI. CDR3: CASSTGAATNEKLFF. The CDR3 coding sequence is TGTGCCAGCAGTACAGGGGCCGCAACTAATGAAAAACTGTTTTTT.

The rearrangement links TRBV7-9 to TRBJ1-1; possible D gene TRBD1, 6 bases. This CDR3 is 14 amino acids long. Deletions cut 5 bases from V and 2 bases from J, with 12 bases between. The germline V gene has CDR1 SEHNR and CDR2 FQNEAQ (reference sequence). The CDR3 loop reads CASSPQGVNTEAFF. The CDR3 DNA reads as TGTGCCAGCAGCCCACAGGGCGTAAACACTGAAGCTTTCTTT.

The CDR3 coding sequence is TGTGCCACCCGTGCCTACGGGAACGGGGACACTGAAGCTTTCTTT. Translating gives CATRAYGNGDTEAFF. J is TRBJ1-1 and V is TRBV15; the D is unclear. This CDR3 spans 15 amino acids. Looked up from germline, CDR1 is LNHNV and CDR2 is YYDKDF (reference sequence). The V and J ends lost 8 bases and 3 bases respectively, with 19 bases between them.

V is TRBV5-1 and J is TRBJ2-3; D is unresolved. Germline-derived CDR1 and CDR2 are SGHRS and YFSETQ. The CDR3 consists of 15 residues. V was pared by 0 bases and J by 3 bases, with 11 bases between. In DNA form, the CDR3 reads TGCGCCAGCAGCTTGGCCCGGCGGCTTACAGATACGCAGTATTTT. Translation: CASSLARRLTDTQYF.

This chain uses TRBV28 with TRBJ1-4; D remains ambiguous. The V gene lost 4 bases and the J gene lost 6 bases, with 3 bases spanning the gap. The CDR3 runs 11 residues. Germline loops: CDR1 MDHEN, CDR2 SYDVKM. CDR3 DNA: TGTGCCAGCAGTTCCGATGAAAAACTGTTTTTT. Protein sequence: CASSSDEKLFF.

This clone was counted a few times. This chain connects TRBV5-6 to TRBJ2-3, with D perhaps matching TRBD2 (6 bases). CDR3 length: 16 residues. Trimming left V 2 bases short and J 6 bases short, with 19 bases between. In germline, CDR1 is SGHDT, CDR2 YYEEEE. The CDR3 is CASSFGAGGSSDTQYF. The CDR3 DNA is TGTGCCAGCAGCTTCGGGGCTGGGGGGTCCTCCGATACGCAGTATTTT.

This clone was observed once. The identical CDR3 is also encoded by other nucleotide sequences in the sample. The CDR3 DNA is TGTGCCAGCAGCTTATCCACCGGGACAGGGAACACCATATATTTT. This translates into CASSLSTGTGNTIYF. This rearrangement joins TRBV7-8 to TRBJ1-3; 9 positions match TRBD1. The CDR3 covers 15 residues. With V trimmed by 2 bases and J by 7 bases, 6 bases remained unmatched. Germline CDR1 reads SGHVS; CDR2 reads FQNEAQ.

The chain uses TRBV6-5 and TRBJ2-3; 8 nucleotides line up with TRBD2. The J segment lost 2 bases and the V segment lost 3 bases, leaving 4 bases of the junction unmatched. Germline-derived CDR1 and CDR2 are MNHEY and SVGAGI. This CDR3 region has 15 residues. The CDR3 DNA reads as TGTGCCAGCAGTTATGGACTAGCCTACACAGATACGCAGTATTTT. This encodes CASSYGLAYTDTQYF.

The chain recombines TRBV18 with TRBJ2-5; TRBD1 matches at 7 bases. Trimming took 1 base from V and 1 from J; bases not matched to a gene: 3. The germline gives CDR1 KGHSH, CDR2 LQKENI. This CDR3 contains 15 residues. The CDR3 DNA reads TGTGCCAGCTCACCACATGACAGGGCCCAAGAGACCCAGTACTTC. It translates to CASSPHDRAQETQYF.